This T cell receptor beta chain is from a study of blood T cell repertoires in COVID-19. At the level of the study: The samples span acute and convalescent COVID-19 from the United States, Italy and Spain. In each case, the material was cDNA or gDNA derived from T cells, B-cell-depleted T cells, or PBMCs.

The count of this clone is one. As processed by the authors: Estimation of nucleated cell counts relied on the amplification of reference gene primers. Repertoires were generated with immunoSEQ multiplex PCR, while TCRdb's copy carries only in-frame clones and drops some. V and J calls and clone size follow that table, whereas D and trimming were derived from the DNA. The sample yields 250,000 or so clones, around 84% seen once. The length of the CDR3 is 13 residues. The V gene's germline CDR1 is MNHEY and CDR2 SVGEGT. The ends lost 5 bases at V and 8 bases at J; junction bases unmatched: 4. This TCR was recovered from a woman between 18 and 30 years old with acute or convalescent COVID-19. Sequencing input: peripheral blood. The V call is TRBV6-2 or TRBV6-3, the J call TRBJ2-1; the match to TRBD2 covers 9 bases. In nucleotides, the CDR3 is TGTGCCAGCAGTGGGACTAGCCTCTATGAGCAGTTCTTC. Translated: CASSGTSLYEQFF.